Listed below are T cell receptor beta chains from one sample, sequenced in a study of cytomegalovirus exposure and HLA in healthy donors. Data came from immunoSEQ multiplex PCR; TCRdb stores just in-frame clones and leaves some out. The table shows about 70,000 clones, with 74% occurring only once. Sequencing used PBMCs. The receptor set was obtained from an older woman in good health and CMV-seropositive. CDR3s include the opening cysteine and the closing phenylalanine or tryptophan. The order of the fields is D gene, V gene, clone size, J gene, CDR3 length, CDR3 protein, CDR3 DNA. D genes are given only for firm matches. Rows may omit the clone size; those that give it use once, few, many or a size class.

-	TRBV11-2	-	TRBJ1-1	14	CASSLSDSHTEAFF	TGTGCCAGCAGCTTATCGGACAGCCACACTGAAGCTTTCTTT
-	TRBV27	-	TRBJ2-6	13	CASSLSWANVLTF	TGTGCCAGCAGTTTATCCTGGGCCAACGTCCTGACTTTC
TRBD2	TRBV7-9	-	TRBJ2-1	16	CASSWTSEGTSHEQFF	TGTGCCAGCAGCTGGACTAGCGAGGGGACCTCTCATGAGCAGTTCTTC
TRBD1	TRBV19	-	TRBJ1-6	16	CASSFRTGRNISPLHF	TGTGCCAGTAGTTTTAGGACAGGGAGGAATATTTCACCCCTCCACTTT
TRBD1	TRBV19	-	TRBJ1-2	16	CASSRDSLSRNYGYTF	TGTGCCAGTAGTAGGGACAGCCTTTCCCGTAACTATGGCTACACCTTC
TRBD1	TRBV6-5	-	TRBJ1-2	13	CASSRDRSDGYTF	TGTGCCAGCAGTCGGGACAGATCTGATGGCTACACCTTC
-	TRBV2	-	TRBJ2-2	14	CASSRDFNTGELFF	TGTGCCAGCAGCCGGGACTTTAACACCGGGGAGCTGTTTTTT
TRBD2	TRBV7-8	-	TRBJ2-1	15	CASSLTRTSEGEQFF	TGTGCCAGCAGCTTAACCCGGACTAGCGAAGGTGAGCAGTTCTTC
-	TRBV9	-	TRBJ1-4	14	CASSVGVQGEKLFF	TGTGCCAGCAGCGTAGGGGTCCAGGGAGAAAAACTGTTTTTT
-	TRBV7-9	few	TRBJ1-1	14	CASSPGVVNTEAFF	TGTGCCAGCAGCCCAGGGGTCGTGAACACTGAAGCTTTCTTT
-	TRBV27	-	TRBJ1-5	14	CASSLSGVFQPQHF	TGTGCCAGCAGTTTATCAGGGGTTTTTCAGCCCCAGCATTTT
TRBD2	TRBV29-1	-	TRBJ2-7	17	CSALTGKLAGVYDEQYF	TGCAGCGCACTCACCGGGAAGCTAGCGGGGGTCTACGACGAGCAGTACTTC
-	TRBV2	-	TRBJ1-5	15	CASREAGGRDQPQHF	TGTGCCAGCAGGGAGGCGGGTGGGCGCGATCAGCCCCAGCATTTT
-	TRBV30	-	TRBJ2-5	13	CASDRYPSKTQYF	TGTGCCTCAGACAGATACCCCTCAAAGACCCAGTACTTC
TRBD1	TRBV5-1	once	TRBJ2-2	15	CASSSRQGNTGELFF	TGCGCCAGCAGCTCCCGACAGGGAAACACCGGGGAGCTGTTTTTT
TRBD1	TRBV6-5	few	TRBJ1-1	16	CASSYRTQGMRTEAFF	TGTGCCAGCAGTTACCGCACACAGGGGATGCGGACTGAAGCTTTCTTT